The table lists the clone carrying this TCR beta chain with many counts. This entry is derived from a study of identical twins. Through template switching, a universal primer site was introduced, and the cDNA contained unique molecular identifiers. TCRdb re-analysed the 5' RACE reads in MiXCR, keeping a single row per CDR3 protein. The sample holds 200,000 to 300,000 distinct CDR3 sequences, over 9.5% seen once. The trim removed 4 bases at V and 0 bases at J, leaving 10 bases unmatched. The CDR3 totals 18 residues. The V gene is TRBV12-3 or TRBV12-4, the J gene TRBJ2-2, with 8 bases lining up with TRBD1. The TCR originated in a man aged 45-65 years in good health. Sequencing was performed on memory T cells sorted from blood. CDR3 nucleotide sequence: TGTGCCAGCAGTTCCAGTCCCGGGACAGGTTCGAACACCGGGGAGCTGTTTTTT. It yields the protein CASSSSPGTGSNTGELFF.